Included here is one TCR beta chain sequence, with context. CDR1 is SGHRS and CDR2 is YFSETQ in the germline V gene. The trim removed 3 bases at V and 4 bases at J, leaving 13 bases unmatched. The CDR3 runs 16 residues. These data belong to a study of blood T cell repertoires in COVID-19. About the research overall: Acute and convalescent COVID-19 samples came from the United States, Italy and Spain. T cells, B-cell-depleted T cells, or PBMCs provided the cDNA or gDNA that served as material.

In the original analysis: Estimation of nucleated cell counts relied on the amplification of reference gene primers. Some clones are missing from TCRdb's copy, which holds only in-frame ones; the method was immunoSEQ multiplex PCR. V, J and clone size reflect that table, while D and trimming were determined from the DNA. The repertoire holds approximately 280,000 clones, with 75% to 95% as singletons. A Seattle source enrolled patients during active infection and followed them longitudinally. The genes are TRBV5-1 and TRBJ2-7; 7 nucleotides match TRBD1. The clonotype was recovered from a woman in her 30s with COVID-19, enrolled during active disease. Sequenced sample: peripheral blood. CDR3 residues: CASSSQRGRSAYEQYF. The CDR3 DNA reads as TGCGCCAGCAGCTCGCAAAGGGGGCGGAGTGCGTACGAGCAGTACTTC. Variable domain in full (rest from reference TRBV5-1 and TRBJ2-7): KAGVTQTPRYLIKTRGQQVTLSCSPISGHRSVSWYQQTPGQGLQFLFEYFSETQRNKGNFPGRFSGRQFSNSRSEMNVSTLELGDSALYLCASSSQRGRSAYEQYFGPGTRLTVT.